This T cell receptor beta chain was identified in a study of long-term antiretroviral therapy in people with HIV. Whole-study results and caveats: Drawn between about 2003 and 2017, the blood was possibly obtained under older ART regimens.

Concerning this clone: Its target is unknown.

The CDR3 covers 15 residues. CDR1 and CDR2 (germline): LGHNA, YNFKEQ. V gave up 0 bases and J gave up 5 bases; unmatched junction bases: 6. Each contributor possessed a minimum of one pre-ART and a minimum of two post-ART PBMC samples. Participants who had HIV were, without exception, treated in the United States. Runs used v3.0 of the immunoSEQ assay and were done at survey level. Sequencing was intended to reach 40,000-50,000 T-cell genomes per sample. Clones were sequenced by immunoSEQ multiplex PCR, and TCRdb holds only the in-frame ones, with some missing. This table holds about 29,000 clones, 70% to 90% found once.

This chain links TRBV4-2 with TRBJ1-2, with 7 bases lining up with TRBD1. The specimen comprised unsorted PBMCs, sampled 0.5 years after starting antiretroviral therapy. This receptor was identified in a woman aged 18-29 years with HIV. CDR3 in DNA: TGTGCCAGCAGCCAAGAGAAGGGGGCAGGATATGGCTACACCTTC. Protein: CASSQEKGAGYGYTF.